This TCR beta chain was identified in a study of blood T cell repertoires in COVID-19 (dated by TCRdb to between 2020 and 2021). About the full investigation: Collaborator samples came from the United States, Italy and Spain and covered acute and convalescent phases of COVID-19. The prospective study material was composed of cDNA or gDNA derived from T cells, B-cell-depleted T cells, or PBMCs. Subjects who had been exposed to COVID-19, were actively infected with it, or had recovered from it provided the deeply sampled blood TCRbeta repertoires that made up the dataset. The repertoires were made available in a free public database intended to serve as a resource for research on the immune response to SARS-CoV-2. Samples were obtained from the ongoing ImmuneRACE study (first 160 participants) and from approximately 1,200 subjects provided by 6 global collaborators. Nearly every sample came with metadata listing a de-identified subject ID, COVID-19 status, age in years and sex. Where HLA class I and class II types were available, the types were taken from metadata supplied by the sample provider, not from assay-based typing.

This clone has just one count. Its target antigen remains unknown. Base qualities are not provided; no much larger clone lies one nucleotide away. Germline trimming amounts to 5 bases on V and 3 bases on J, with 6 as the count of junction bases outside the gene matches. The CDR3 sequence holds 15 residues, the cysteine and phenylalanine included. The sequence is cut down to CDR3 DNA, 45 bases in frame from base 1. CDR1 is given as LNHNV and CDR2 as YYDKDF, both from the germline V gene (reference sequence). Each collaborating institution followed its own protocols to collect whole blood in K2EDTA tubes. For TCRbeta analysis, collaborator samples were shipped as frozen whole blood, as isolated PBMCs, or as DNA extracted from either sample type. What the authors observed across the whole study: Clinical and demographic metadata were provided uncurated, with the amount varying by source and participant.

TCRbeta CDR3 regions were amplified from genomic DNA by means of the immunoSEQ Assay, a bias-controlled multiplex PCR. As for the authors' bioinformatics: Within the assay, amplification of reference gene primers was used to estimate how many nucleated cells each sample contained. Sequence reads were collapsed and filtered to measure the absolute abundance of every unique TCRbeta CDR3 rearrangement. For each sample, productive Simpson clonality was calculated as the square root of Simpson's diversity index over productive rearrangements. What TCRdb holds here is the immuneACCESS table cut down to in-frame rearrangements. Part of the clones is not present; checked against another copy, under half of the missing clones reflect an unresolved V gene, and the others are unexplained. V, J and clone size reflect that table, while D and trimming were determined from the DNA. Within this sample are about 100,000 clones, with around 85% of them counted one time only. The ten largest make up over 10% of the sample.

The origin of this receptor is a human donor in a cohort sampled during active COVID-19. The chain was built from TRBV15 and TRBJ1-2; 10 bases in the junction line up with TRBD1. Specimen: peripheral blood. The CDR3 protein: CATSSWDRGDYGYTF. Read as DNA, the sequence is TGTGCCACCAGCTCGTGGGACAGGGGTGACTATGGCTACACCTTC.